This entry features one T cell receptor beta chain sequence. Antigen specificity is unknown. The entry originates in a study of T cells after yellow fever vaccination. As for the study in general: The SMART-Seq v4 Ultra Low Input method served to prepare the low-cell-number fractions.

It was through 5'RACE template switching that TCR cDNA was made, with a universal primer site and UMIs added. TCRdb reprocessed the 5' RACE reads with MiXCR, giving one entry per CDR3 protein. Seen here are some 670,000 distinct CDR3 sequences, approximately 13% observed once, and the top ten hold about 15%. Germline trimming cut 2 bases from V and 4 bases from J; bases unmatched to any gene: 6. From germline, CDR1 is SGHNT and CDR2 YYREEE (reference sequence). The CDR3 runs 15 residues. Overall study findings and caveats: One caveat is that FACS-sorted repertoires could contain abundant clonotypes contaminating from the bulk population. Post-booster samples contained most primary-vaccination clones (more than 95% CD4, about 90% CD8).

The TCR comes from a young man who received the YFV17D yellow fever vaccine. The sequencing used PBMCs, collected on the day of the yellow fever booster vaccination. This chain connects TRBV5-4 to TRBJ2-3; 8 bases are shared with TRBD2. In DNA, the CDR3 is TGTGCCAGCAGCTTTACGGGAGGGCCTGCAGATACGCAGTATTTT. Translated, it gives CASSFTGGPADTQYF.